This T cell receptor beta chain was sequenced in a study of blood T cells in healthy people across ages. Trimming at V came to 3 bases and at J to 8 bases, leaving 8 bases not matched to a gene. Germline CDR1 and CDR2: ENHRY and SYGVKD. This CDR3 comprises 15 residues. The authors ran a second PCR of roughly 6 to 12 cycles using a sample-barcoded 5' primer and a J-beta primer mix. TCRdb re-analysed the 5' RACE reads in MiXCR, keeping a single row per CDR3 protein. The sample holds over a million distinct CDR3 sequences, around 59% seen once. What was sequenced was blood. The V gene is TRBV10-3, the J gene TRBJ2-1; 9 bases fit TRBD1. The receptor was derived from a young man in good health. Here the CDR3 reads CAISDYRGRIDEQFF. CDR3 DNA sequence: TGTGCCATCAGTGATTACAGGGGGCGAATAGATGAGCAGTTCTTC.